These 9 T cell receptor beta chains came from one sample sequenced in a study of beta chain features in type 1 diabetes (dated by TCRdb to 2016 to 2019). The full study reports these points: Type 1 diabetes patients showed a moderate but significant shortening of TCRB CDR3 length in all four CD4+ subsets.

No antigen has been identified for these receptors. Library preparation employed the immunoSEQ multiplex PCR assay. The entire amount of isolated RNA was reverse transcribed using the High Capacity cDNA Reverse Transcription Kit, so the sequenced TCRB transcripts were expressed ones. This immuneACCESS table, as held by TCRdb, lists in-frame sequences with V and J called but not all clones. Of the missing ones, under half trace to an unresolved V gene in checked studies; the others have no known cause. The sample table shows 140,000 or so clones, and approximately 13% are seen once. Roughly 1.3% of the sample comes from the top ten. The sequencing input was central memory CD4+ T cells from blood. Receptor source: a young man with type 1 diabetes.

This clone appeared a few times. This rearrangement joins TRBV18 to TRBJ1-6; the D is unclear. V gave up 1 base and J gave up 10 bases, with 17 bases separating them. Germline CDR1 reads KGHSH; CDR2 reads LQKENI. CDR3 size: 16 residues. CDR3: CASSPLPPKGGSPLHF. The CDR3 DNA reads TGTGCCAGCTCACCACTCCCTCCCAAGGGAGGGTCACCCCTCCACTTT. The full variable domain, in which reference TRBV18 and TRBJ1-6 provide the parts outside the CDR3, is NAGVMQNPRHLVRRRGQEARLRCSPMKGHSHVYWYRQLPEEGLKFMVYLQKENIIDESGMPKERFSAEFPKEGPSILRIQQVVRGDSAAYFCASSPLPPKGGSPLHFGNGTRLTVT.

The chain employs TRBV28 and TRBJ2-5; tentatively, D is TRBD2 (5 bases). V dropped 2 bases and J dropped 7 bases, with 8 bases sitting between them. The CDR3 sequence is 12 residues long. Germline V lookup: CDR1 MDHEN, CDR2 SYDVKM. The CDR3, as DNA: TGTGCCAGCAGTTTAGATCGGGGGACCCAGTACTTC. It codes for CASSLDRGTQYF.

This chain uses TRBV13 with TRBJ1-4, with a possible D match to TRBD1 (5 bases). V lost 4 bases and J 8 bases, leaving 17 bases between the germline ends. The CDR3 has 15 amino acids. From germline, CDR1 is PRHDT and CDR2 FYEKMQ (reference sequence). The CDR3: CASSSKGLWEEKLFF. The CDR3 DNA sequence: TGTGCCAGCAGCTCGAAGGGGCTCTGGGAAGAAAAACTGTTTTTT.

The V gene is TRBV2, the J gene TRBJ2-7, with D perhaps being TRBD1 or TRBD2 (5 bases each). Trimming left V 6 bases short and J 5 bases short, with 17 bases between. This CDR3 is 14 amino acids long. Germline assignment: CDR1 SNHLY and CDR2 FYNNEI. The CDR3 here is CASRVRTGPDEQYF. CDR3 DNA sequence: TGTGCCAGCAGAGTAAGGACGGGACCGGACGAGCAGTACTTC.

The CDR3 DNA reads as TGCAGCGTCCCCCCGGGACAGGGGTTGAATGGCTACACCTTC. Protein sequence: CSVPPGQGLNGYTF. The V and J genes are TRBV29-1 and TRBJ1-2; 10 nucleotides agree with TRBD1. The V and J ends lost 6 bases and 6 bases, in that order; junction bases with no gene match: 10. The germline gives CDR1 SQVTM, CDR2 ANQGSEA. CDR3 length: 14 amino acids.

This clone showed up just a few times. V is TRBV5-4 and J is TRBJ2-1; 12 bases agree with TRBD2. The CDR3 runs to 15 residues. V was pared by 3 bases and J by 9 bases, with 7 bases of the junction left unmatched. Germline CDR1 and CDR2: SGHNT and YYREEE (reference sequence). CDR3 in DNA: TGTGCCAGCAGCTCCCCTAGCGGGGGGGCCTCTGAGCAGTTCTTC. Encoded protein: CASSSPSGGASEQFF.

The rearrangement joins TRBV11-3 to TRBJ2-3, with TRBD1 matching 7 bases. The CDR3 runs 15 residues. The germline CDR1 and CDR2 sequences are SGHNT and YENEEA. J lost 1 base, V lost 6 bases, and 7 bases had no gene match. The CDR3 is CASRSTGIGTDTQYF. In DNA, the CDR3 is TGTGCCAGCAGATCGACAGGGATTGGCACAGATACGCAGTATTTT. Filled out from reference TRBV11-3 and TRBJ2-3, the complete variable domain reads EAGVVQSPRYKIIEKKQPVAFWCNPISGHNTLYWYLQNLGQGPELLIRYENEEAVDDSQLPKDRFSAERLKGVDSTLKIQPAELGDSAVYLCASRSTGIGTDTQYFGPGTRLTVL.

The sample holds a few counts of this clone. The chain joins TRBV4-1 to TRBJ1-4, with D uncertain. Trimming removed 1 base at V and 8 bases at J, with 14 bases between. CDR1 is MGHRA and CDR2 is YSYEKL in the germline V gene. The CDR3 covers 15 residues. The CDR3 DNA reads TGCGCCAGCAGCCAAGGTCTGGCGGATGGGGAAAAACTGTTTTTT. As protein: CASSQGLADGEKLFF.

This clone was picked up a small number of times. The V call is TRBV19, the J call TRBJ2-7, with D tentatively TRBD1 (6 bases). Germline assignment: CDR1 LNHDA and CDR2 SQIVND (reference sequence). The CDR3 extends over 18 amino acids. Trimming removed 3 bases at V and 1 base at J, with 22 bases between. The CDR3, as DNA: TGTGCCAGTAGTATCGAGGCCCCTTCGGGGACATATTCCTACGAGCAGTACTTC. Protein sequence: CASSIEAPSGTYSYEQYF.